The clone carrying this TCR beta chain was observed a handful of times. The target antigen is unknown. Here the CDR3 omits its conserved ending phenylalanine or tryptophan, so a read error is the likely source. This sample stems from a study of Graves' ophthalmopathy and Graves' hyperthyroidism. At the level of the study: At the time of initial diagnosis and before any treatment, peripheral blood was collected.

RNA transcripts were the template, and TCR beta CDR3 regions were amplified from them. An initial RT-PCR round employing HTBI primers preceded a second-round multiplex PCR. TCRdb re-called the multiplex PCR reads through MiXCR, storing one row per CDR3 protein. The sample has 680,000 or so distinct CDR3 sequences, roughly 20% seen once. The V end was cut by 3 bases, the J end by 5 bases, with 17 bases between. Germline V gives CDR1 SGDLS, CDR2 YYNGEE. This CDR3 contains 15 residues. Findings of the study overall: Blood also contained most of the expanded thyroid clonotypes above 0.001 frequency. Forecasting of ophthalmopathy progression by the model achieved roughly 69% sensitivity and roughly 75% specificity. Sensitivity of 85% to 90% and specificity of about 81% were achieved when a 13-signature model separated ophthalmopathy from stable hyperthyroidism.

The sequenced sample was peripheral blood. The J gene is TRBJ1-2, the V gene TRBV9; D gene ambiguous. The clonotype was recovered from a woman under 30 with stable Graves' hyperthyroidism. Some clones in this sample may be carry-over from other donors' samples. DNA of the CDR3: TGTGCCAGCAGCGATTACGGAGGAAGCGATTATGGCTACACCTCC. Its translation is CASSDYGGSDYGYTS.